A single T cell receptor beta chain is shown here with its context. Its specificity is not known. PCR primers comprised 60 Vbeta and 13 Jbeta primers. Here immunoSEQ multiplex PCR was the method, and the copy in TCRdb shows in-frame clones only, minus some. The sample includes about 140,000 clones, roughly 80% of them seen just once. The CDR3 has 16 residues. V lost 5 bases, J lost 4 bases, and 3 bases stayed unmatched. Germline values: CDR1 SSHAT, CDR2 FNYEAQ (reference sequence). This record comes from a study of cytomegalovirus exposure and HLA in healthy donors. Broader study findings: The authors enumerated over 150 TCR beta chains as linked to cytomegalovirus. TCR beta sequences reportedly predicted most subjects' HLA-A and HLA-B alleles accurately.

The TCR sequence derives from a woman in her thirties or forties in good health and CMV-seronegative. The chain has TRBV7-7 and TRBJ2-3, with 16 positions matching TRBD2. The source material was PBMCs. CDR3 bases: TGTGCCAGCAGCCTGGGACTAGCGGGAGGGGCAGATACGCAGTATTTT. Protein product: CASSLGLAGGADTQYF. Variable domain in full (rest from reference TRBV7-7 and TRBJ2-3): GAGVSQSPRYKVTKRGQDVTLRCDPISSHATLYWYQQALGQGPEFLTYFNYEAQPDKSGLPSDRFSAERPEGSISTLTIQRTEQRDSAMYRCASSLGLAGGADTQYFGPGTRLTVL.